The 24 T cell receptor beta chains given below trace back to one sample, sequenced in a study of T cells after yellow fever vaccination. In TCRdb, the 5' RACE reads were re-called with MiXCR into one record per CDR3 protein. The data contain more than 95,000 distinct CDR3 sequences, 7.2% of them singletons. Sequenced material: CD4+ T cells sorted from PBMCs, taken about 49 days after the first yellow fever vaccination. All receptors come from a man between 18 and 35 years old who received the YFV17D yellow fever vaccine.

In its sample, this clonotype was seen many times. This chain joins TRBV7-2 and TRBJ2-5, with no clear D. This CDR3 is 13 amino acids long. V dropped 4 bases and J dropped 7 bases, with 13 bases sitting between them. Germline lookup yields CDR1 SGHTA and CDR2 FQGNSA. The CDR3 bases are TGTGCCAGCAGCTCCTCACGCGGCGGGACCCAGTACTTC. This gives the protein CASSSSRGGTQYF.

This clonotype was seen many times. The chain recombines TRBV12-3 or TRBV12-4 with TRBJ2-3; D unresolved. This CDR3 contains 15 residues. V lost 3 bases to trimming and J lost 0 bases, with 10 bases between them. In DNA form, the CDR3 reads TGTGCCAGCAGTTTTGATACGACTAGCACAGATACGCAGTATTTT. This gives the protein CASSFDTTSTDTQYF.

This clonotype was seen at least ten times. This sequence joins TRBV11-2 and TRBJ2-2; no clear D. CDR3 length equals 14 residues. Trimming removed 2 bases from V and 3 bases from J, with 7 bases in between. Germline values: CDR1 SGHAT, CDR2 FQNNGV. The CDR3 nucleotides read TGTGCCAGCAGCTTATCCAGGCACACCGGGGAGCTGTTTTTT. This sequence encodes CASSLSRHTGELFF.

This clonotype was counted at least ten times. CDR3 sequence: CASSLERGTDYGYTF. CDR3 coding DNA: TGCGCCAGCAGCTTGGAAAGGGGAACCGACTATGGCTACACCTTC. The chain recombines TRBV5-1 with TRBJ1-2; TRBD1 is a possible D gene (5 bases). V was pared by 0 bases and J by 3 bases, with 12 bases between. The CDR3 has 15 residues. The germline V gene has CDR1 SGHRS and CDR2 YFSETQ.

This clonotype was seen repeatedly, ten times or more. This rearrangement joins TRBV7-2 to TRBJ2-2; 12 nucleotides match TRBD2. This CDR3 is 19 amino acids long. Per the germline V gene, CDR1 is SGHTA and CDR2 is FQGNSA. The junction had 10 bases not matched to a gene; V was cut back by 0 bases and J by 5 bases. CDR3 DNA: TGTGCCAGCAGCTTAGCTCCCCTCCTAGGACTAGCGGGGACCGGGGAGCTGTTTTTT. Its translation: CASSLAPLLGLAGTGELFF.

The table lists this clonotype with a few counts. The chain joins TRBV5-1 to TRBJ2-1, with TRBD2 as a possible D gene (6 bases). The CDR3 spans 15 residues. CDR1 is SGHRS, CDR2 YFSETQ, per germline. V was cut by 4 bases and J by 6 bases, with 17 bases left in between. The CDR3 DNA follows: TGCGCCAGCAGCCCAGGAGGGCTTAACTCCAATGAGCAGTTCTTC. It translates to CASSPGGLNSNEQFF.

This clonotype was observed at least ten times. The rearrangement joins TRBV20-1 to TRBJ2-2; tentatively, D is TRBD2 (6 bases). V lost 3 bases and J 0 bases, leaving 8 bases between the germline ends. There are 14 residues in the CDR3. Germline lookup yields CDR1 DFQATT and CDR2 SNEGSKA (reference sequence). Here the CDR3 reads CSARVAANTGELFF. Here the CDR3 DNA reads TGCAGTGCTAGGGTAGCGGCGAACACCGGGGAGCTGTTTTTT.

At least ten counts were recorded for this clonotype. The rearrangement links TRBV20-1 to TRBJ2-2; tentative D call: TRBD2 (6 bases). Trimming left V 4 bases short and J 1 base short, with 10 bases between. Germline loops: CDR1 DFQATT, CDR2 SNEGSKA (reference sequence). The CDR3 is 14 residues long. This CDR3 is CSATRGGNTGELFF. CDR3 coding DNA: TGCAGTGCTACGCGGGGAGGGAACACCGGGGAGCTGTTTTTT.

Many counts were recorded for this clonotype. V gene TRBV4-3 combines with J gene TRBJ1-2; 7 bases match TRBD1. CDR1 LGHNA and CDR2 YSLEER come from the germline V gene. CDR3 length: 18 residues. With V trimmed by 1 base and J by 7 bases, 18 bases remained unmatched. CDR3 nucleotides: TGCGCCAGCAGCCAAGTCCCCCTTCGACAGGGAGGCTTTTCTGGCTACACCTTC. Protein sequence: CASSQVPLRQGGFSGYTF.

This clonotype was found many times. This chain connects TRBV6-5 to TRBJ2-5, with 8 bases lining up with TRBD2. Trimming removed 10 bases from V and 5 bases from J; junction bases left unmatched: 6. The CDR3 is 12 residues long. From germline, CDR1 is MNHEY and CDR2 SVGAGI. The DNA for the CDR3 is TGTGCCACCAAAACTAGCGGCGAGACCCAGTACTTC. Translating gives CATKTSGETQYF.

The rearrangement uses TRBV2 and TRBJ2-1; TRBD2 matches at 16 bases. The V segment lost 6 bases and the J segment 4 bases; nucleotides outside the gene matches: 9. From germline, CDR1 is SNHLY and CDR2 FYNNEI. The length of the CDR3 is 18 residues. Here the CDR3 DNA reads TGTGCCAGCAGGCCGGGACTAGCGGGGGGGCTGTTTTACAATGAGCAGTTCTTC. Translated: CASRPGLAGGLFYNEQFF.

This clonotype was seen ten or more times. The chain recombines TRBV7-2 with TRBJ2-2; D gene unclear. V lost 2 bases to trimming and J lost 0 bases, with 10 bases between them. Germline V CDR1 and CDR2: SGHTA, FQGNSA. The CDR3 length is 16 residues. Here the CDR3 DNA reads TGTGCCAGCAGCTTACTGGGTCTTACGAACACCGGGGAGCTGTTTTTT. Amino acids: CASSLLGLTNTGELFF. Variable domain in full (rest from reference TRBV7-2 and TRBJ2-2): GAGVSQSPSNKVTEKGKDVELRCDPISGHTALYWYRQSLGQGLEFLIYFQGNSAPDKSGLPSDRFSAERTGGSVSTLTIQRTQQEDSAVYLCASSLLGLTNTGELFFGEGSRLTVL.

Ten or more counts support this clonotype. V gene TRBV20-1 combines with J gene TRBJ1-6, with a possible D match to TRBD1 (5 bases). Germline V CDR1 and CDR2: DFQATT, SNEGSKA (reference sequence). Trimming took off 3 bases at V and 7 bases at J, with 13 bases between the two ends. CDR3 length: 14 amino acids. CDR3 bases: TGCAGTGCTAGGTGGGGGGTCAACAATTCACCCCTCCACTTT. Encoded protein: CSARWGVNNSPLHF.

This clonotype was seen repeatedly, ten times or more. This chain uses TRBV6-2 or TRBV6-3 with TRBJ2-7; the D gene is possibly TRBD1 (5 bases). CDR1 is MNHEY and CDR2 is SVGEGT in the germline V gene. V gave up 0 bases and J gave up 0 bases, with 15 bases separating them. The CDR3 is 17 amino acids. CDR3 protein: CASSYSLLDSFSYEQYF. Written as DNA, the CDR3 is TGTGCCAGCAGTTACTCGCTACTTGACAGCTTCTCCTACGAGCAGTACTTC.

Many counts were recorded for this clonotype. The V call is TRBV11-2, the J call TRBJ2-2; D gene uncertain. The V end lost 1 base, the J end lost 3 bases, and 3 bases lay between the germline ends. The germline V gene encodes CDR1 SGHAT and CDR2 FQNNGV. There are 13 residues in the CDR3. CDR3 DNA sequence: TGTGCCAGCAGCTTAGGTCACACCGGGGAGCTGTTTTTT. This gives the protein CASSLGHTGELFF.

Many counts were recorded for this clonotype. J is TRBJ2-5 and V is TRBV24-1; 11 nucleotides agree with TRBD2. V lost 3 bases to trimming and J lost 5 bases; unmatched junction nucleotides: 10. The CDR3 runs to 17 residues. In germline, CDR1 is KGHDR, CDR2 SFDVKD. The CDR3 DNA reads as TGTGCCACCAGTGATGCCTTGACTAGCGGGGTCTGGGAGACCCAGTACTTC. This translates into CATSDALTSGVWETQYF.

This clonotype has a count of ten or more. This rearrangement joins TRBV7-9 to TRBJ2-7, with D maybe TRBD2 (6 bases). V gave up 6 bases and J gave up 0 bases, with 15 bases separating them. The CDR3 is 15 amino acids. The germline gives CDR1 SEHNR, CDR2 FQNEAQ (reference sequence). Here the CDR3 DNA reads TGTGCCAGCAGAAATAGGAACGGGAGCTCCTACGAGCAGTACTTC. It encodes CASRNRNGSSYEQYF.

V gene TRBV20-1 combines with J gene TRBJ1-3; a possible D gene is TRBD1 (5 bases). This CDR3 spans 16 amino acids. Germline assignment: CDR1 DFQATT and CDR2 SNEGSKA (reference sequence). The ends were cut back, 0 bases at V and 0 bases at J, with 12 bases in the middle. CDR3 loop: CSARDSGPISGNTIYF. DNA for the CDR3: TGCAGTGCTAGAGACTCGGGACCTATCTCTGGAAACACCATATATTTT.

On this clonotype itself: This could be a read error, since a much larger clone is one nucleotide away. The missing conserved phenylalanine or tryptophan at the end of this CDR3 makes a read error likely. The rearrangement links TRBV5-1 to TRBJ1-5; no reliable D call. V gave up 0 bases and J gave up 10 bases, with 11 bases separating them. Germline loops: CDR1 SGHRS, CDR2 YFSETQ. The CDR3 loop spans 13 amino acids. The CDR3 here is CASSLVGVGPQHS. The CDR3 DNA reads TGCGCCAGCAGCTTGGTAGGTGTCGGACCCCAGCATTCT.

This clonotype was recorded many times. The chain recombines TRBV11-2 with TRBJ2-5; no firm D call. Looked up from germline, CDR1 is SGHAT and CDR2 is FQNNGV. The V end was cut by 5 bases, the J end by 8 bases, with 9 bases between. This CDR3 region has 11 residues. The DNA of the CDR3 is TGTGCCAGCAGCCCTGGAGTAACCCAGTACTTC. Translation: CASSPGVTQYF.

This sequence joins TRBV19 and TRBJ1-2, with D unresolved. Trimming shortened V by 5 bases and J by 6 bases, and 13 bases separated the two germline ends. The CDR3 is 13 residues long. Germline CDR1 LNHDA, CDR2 SQIVND (reference sequence). The CDR3 spells CASSPAFVDGYTF. The CDR3 DNA is TGTGCCAGTAGTCCCGCCTTTGTGGATGGCTACACCTTC.

Comments on this clonotype: This could be a read error, since a much larger clone is one nucleotide away. The gene calls are TRBV20-1 and TRBJ2-1, with D unresolved. This CDR3 is 11 amino acids long. Per the germline V gene, CDR1 is DFQATT and CDR2 is SNEGSKA (reference sequence). In DNA form, the CDR3 reads TGCCGTGCTCTCCGGAACTATGAGCAGTTCTTC. Protein product: CRALRNYEQFF.

This clonotype has at least ten counts. This chain uses TRBV5-1 with TRBJ1-1, with TRBD1 matching 8 bases. The trim removed 4 bases at V and 3 bases at J, leaving 5 bases unmatched. CDR1 and CDR2 from the germline V gene are SGHRS and YFSETQ. The CDR3 sequence is 14 residues long. In nucleotides, the CDR3 is TGCGCCAGCAGCGTACAGGGGGGTGACACTGAAGCTTTCTTT. It codes for CASSVQGGDTEAFF.

This clonotype was observed at least ten times. The rearrangement joins TRBV6-5 to TRBJ2-3; D unclear. The CDR3 has 13 amino acids. The V end lost 6 bases, the J end lost 0 bases, and 7 bases lay between the germline ends. CDR1 and CDR2 from the germline V gene are MNHEY and SVGAGI. This CDR3 reads CASRGTSTDTQYF. CDR3 coding DNA: TGTGCCAGCAGGGGTACTAGCACAGATACGCAGTATTTT.